This TCR beta chain is from a study of T cell responses to AZD1222 COVID-19 vaccine (dated by TCRdb to the early 2020s). For context, the study as a whole: AZD1222 recipients given second doses at about 4 weeks or at about 12 weeks were pooled, since spike-specific TCR depth and breadth were not found to differ between the two schedules. TCR sequencing was performed for 230 to 250 trial participants, of whom roughly 200 were given two doses of AZD1222 and 26 were given two doses of MenACWY control vaccine. Trial participants were enrolled by age into 18-55, 56-69 and 70-plus year subgroups, with approximately 160, 26 and 62 TCR-sequenced participants respectively.

Read against the paper, the sample's time point label means: baseline before first vaccination. Vaccinee samples were obtained from the UK trials COV001 and COV002, which included a single-blind randomized controlled phase 2/3 trial of AZD1222 (ChAdOx1 nCoV-19) in healthy adults. For TCRbeta chain sequencing, PBMC samples from trial participants were taken at day 0 and at day 28 after the second dose. V and J lose 8 bases and 2 bases, and a span of 6 bases separates them. The germline V gene sets CDR1 to MNHEY and CDR2 to SVGAGI. The CDR3 runs 11 amino acids, cysteine and phenylalanine included. Only CDR3 DNA is held: 33 bases, read in frame from base 1. Study-wide conclusions, independent of this receptor: Vaccine-associated CD4 TCRs spanned the whole spike protein, with dominant responses in regions 160-218 and 743-854. Reportedly, close to half of the unique spike-specific TCRs recognized epitopes lying outside the regions that are mutated in the B.1.351 and B.1.1.7 variants. Because no day 14 peak-response samples were available, repertoires were characterized only after the peak T cell response. Most participants were white British and females outnumbered males, and the authors suggested that clonal diversity may have been underestimated. A significant rise in spike-specific TCR breadth and depth was observed after two AZD1222 doses relative to day 0 and relative to MenACWY recipients. Conclusions about previously exposed vaccinees were limited because only a handful of AZD1222 recipients were SARS-CoV-2 seropositive at baseline. The 56-69-year group was small, and its depth increase did not reach significance, likely because of low power.

As for this clone: It has no known antigen specificity. Base quality data are lacking; no much larger clone is found one base away.

The CDR3 regions of human TCRbeta chains were analyzed by immunosequencing. Turning to the authors' computational methods: Repertoire TCRs were matched against a reference library of SARS-CoV-2-specific TCRs generated with the MIRA antigen-specificity platform. Breadth meant the fraction of unique TCRs that were SARS-CoV-2-associated, whereas depth meant the fraction of total T cells that were SARS-CoV-2-associated. Using the MIRA data, each spike-specific TCR was mapped to the spike region that the TCR reacts to and placed in a CD4 or CD8 class. Log10-transformed breadth and depth values were compared by one-way ANOVA with Sidak's multiple comparisons tests. The table was pulled from immuneACCESS by TCRdb, which kept in-frame rearrangements only. Such tables lose some clones; where checked, under half of the loss comes from unresolved V genes, and the rest has no known cause. V and J calls and clone size follow that table, whereas D and trimming were derived from the DNA. This sample has about 140,000 clones in its table, and 90% of those were observed once. The ten largest clonotypes hold roughly 3.1% of the sample.

This chain is built from TRBV6-5 and TRBJ1-2; the D gene is unclear. The sequencing used peripheral blood, collected on day 0 of AZD1222 vaccination. The TCR sequence derives from an adult in good health. The DNA is TGTGCCAGCCGAGGGAACTATGGCTACACCTTC. The encoded protein is CASRGNYGYTF.